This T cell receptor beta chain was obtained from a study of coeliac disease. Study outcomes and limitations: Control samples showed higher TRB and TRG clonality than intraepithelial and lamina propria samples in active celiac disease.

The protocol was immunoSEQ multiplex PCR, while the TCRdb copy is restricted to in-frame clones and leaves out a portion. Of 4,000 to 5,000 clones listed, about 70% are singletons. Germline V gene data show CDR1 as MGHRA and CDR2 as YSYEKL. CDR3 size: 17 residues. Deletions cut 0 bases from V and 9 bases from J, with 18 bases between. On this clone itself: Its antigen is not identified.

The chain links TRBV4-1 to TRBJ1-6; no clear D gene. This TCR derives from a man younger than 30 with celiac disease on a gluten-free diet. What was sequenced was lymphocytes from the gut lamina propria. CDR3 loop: CASSQDPAVGVGSPLHF. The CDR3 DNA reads TGCGCCAGCAGCCAAGATCCTGCCGTCGGGGTCGGTTCACCCCTCCACTTT.